A single sample is the source of the 9 T cell receptor beta chains below, sequenced in a study of cytomegalovirus exposure and HLA in healthy donors. Use of 60 Vbeta and 13 Jbeta primers characterized the PCR. Using immunoSEQ multiplex PCR, the repertoire was profiled, and TCRdb retains in-frame clones only, with some absent. This table has about 200,000 clones, around 84% appearing once. Sequencing was done on a sample of PBMCs. These receptor sequences come from a woman aged 18-29 years in good health and CMV-seronegative.

CDR3 coding DNA: TGTGCCAGCAGTTACGATACTAGCGGGAGTCATGAGCAGTTCTTC. Its protein is CASSYDTSGSHEQFF. This chain connects TRBV6-5 to TRBJ2-1; 11 bases align to TRBD2. Germline V gene data show CDR1 as MNHEY and CDR2 as SVGAGI. The CDR3 totals 15 residues. V gave up 2 bases and J gave up 8 bases; unmatched junction bases: 5.

The chain is built from TRBV7-2 and TRBJ2-3, with 8 nucleotides matching TRBD2. After removal of 4 bases from V and 3 bases from J, the junction contained 6 bases not matched to a gene. CDR1 and CDR2 from the germline V gene are SGHTA and FQGNSA. CDR3 size: 15 residues. CDR3 sequence reads: CASSWLAGKTDTQYF. The CDR3 DNA sequence: TGTGCCAGCAGCTGGTTAGCGGGGAAAACAGATACGCAGTATTTT. Drawing the rest from reference TRBV7-2 and TRBJ2-3, the complete variable domain is GAGVSQSPSNKVTEKGKDVELRCDPISGHTALYWYRQSLGQGLEFLIYFQGNSAPDKSGLPSDRFSAERTGGSVSTLTIQRTQQEDSAVYLCASSWLAGKTDTQYFGPGTRLTVL.

The gene calls are TRBV9 and TRBJ2-3; maybe TRBD2 (5 bases). This CDR3 is built from 15 residues. V was trimmed by 2 bases and J by 2 bases, leaving 12 bases between them. The germline gives CDR1 SGDLS, CDR2 YYNGEE. The CDR3 coding sequence is TGTGCCAGCAGCGTGACGGACTTTCTCACAGATACGCAGTATTTT. It codes for CASSVTDFLTDTQYF.

V and J are TRBV6-5 and TRBJ1-5; tentative D call: TRBD1 (6 bases). This CDR3 region has 15 residues. The V and J ends lost 1 base and 2 bases respectively, with 9 bases between them. Germline CDR1 reads MNHEY; CDR2 reads SVGAGI. The CDR3 sequence: CASSYLGAGNQPQHF. In DNA, the CDR3 is TGTGCCAGCAGTTACTTGGGGGCCGGCAATCAGCCCCAGCATTTT.

This clone was detected once. The CDR3 DNA sequence: TGTGCCATCTCTACAGGGGACTCCTACAATGAGCAGTTCTTC. Encoded protein: CAISTGDSYNEQFF. V and J are TRBV10-3 and TRBJ2-1, with 7 bases aligning to TRBD1. Germline V gives CDR1 ENHRY, CDR2 SYGVKD. This CDR3 spans 14 amino acids. Trimming took 8 bases from V and 0 from J; bases not matched to a gene: 4.

This chain joins TRBV12-1 and TRBJ1-1; TRBD1 was called by the table and not checked on the DNA. TRBV12-1 has pseudogene status. This CDR3 is 17 amino acids long. This CDR3 is CASSRLTHGQGNTEAFF. CDR3 coding DNA: TGTGCCAGCAGTCGTTTAACTCATGGACAGGGGAACACTGAAGCTTTCTTT.

This clone occurred once. V gene TRBV7-9 combines with J gene TRBJ2-2, with D possibly matching TRBD2 (6 bases). Deletions cut 3 bases from V and 6 bases from J, with 11 bases between. This CDR3 has 14 amino acids. Germline V gives CDR1 SEHNR, CDR2 FQNEAQ (reference sequence). The chain's CDR3 is CASSFVGGPGELFF. The CDR3 DNA follows: TGTGCCAGCAGCTTCGTGGGGGGACCCGGGGAGCTGTTTTTT.

This clone turned up a few times. This chain uses TRBV10-3 with TRBJ2-7; D uncertain. Germline values: CDR1 ENHRY, CDR2 SYGVKD. The CDR3 length is 15 residues. Trimming removed 2 bases at V and 4 bases at J, with 15 bases between. CDR3 amino acids: CAISEASGQPYEQYF. The CDR3, as DNA: TGTGCCATCAGTGAGGCAAGTGGGCAACCTTACGAGCAGTACTTC.

The rearrangement joins TRBV18 to TRBJ2-5; no clear D. The V gene's germline CDR1 is KGHSH and CDR2 LQKENI. The length of the CDR3 is 16 residues. Trimming stripped 3 bases from V and 9 bases from J, with 23 bases between. This CDR3 is CASSPFSPELRKAQYF. The CDR3 bases are TGTGCCAGCTCACCGTTTTCGCCAGAACTACGGAAGGCCCAGTACTTC.